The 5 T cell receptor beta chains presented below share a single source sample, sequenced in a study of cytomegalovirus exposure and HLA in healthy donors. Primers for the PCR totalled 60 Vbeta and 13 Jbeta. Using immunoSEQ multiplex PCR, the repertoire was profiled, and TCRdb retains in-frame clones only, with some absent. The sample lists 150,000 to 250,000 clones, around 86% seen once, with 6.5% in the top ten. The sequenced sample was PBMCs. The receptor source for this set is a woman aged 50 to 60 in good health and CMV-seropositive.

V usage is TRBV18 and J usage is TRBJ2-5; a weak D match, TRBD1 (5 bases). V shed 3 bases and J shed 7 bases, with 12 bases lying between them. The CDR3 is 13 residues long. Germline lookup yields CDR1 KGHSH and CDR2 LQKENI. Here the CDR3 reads CASSPQGLGTQYF. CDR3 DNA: TGTGCCAGCTCACCTCAGGGCCTAGGGACCCAGTACTTC.

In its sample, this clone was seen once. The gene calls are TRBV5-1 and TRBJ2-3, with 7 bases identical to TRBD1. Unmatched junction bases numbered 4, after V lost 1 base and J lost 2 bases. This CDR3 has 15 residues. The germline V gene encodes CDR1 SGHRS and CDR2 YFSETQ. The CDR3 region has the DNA TGCGCCAGCAGCTTGACAGGGGACCCCACAGATACGCAGTATTTT. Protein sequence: CASSLTGDPTDTQYF.

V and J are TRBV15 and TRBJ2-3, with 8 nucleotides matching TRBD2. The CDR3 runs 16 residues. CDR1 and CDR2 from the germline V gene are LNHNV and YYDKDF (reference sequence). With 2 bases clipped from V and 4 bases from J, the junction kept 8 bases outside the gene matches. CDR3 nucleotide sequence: TGTGCCACCAGCAGATCGAGCGGGAGTAGCGCAGATACGCAGTATTTT. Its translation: CATSRSSGSSADTQYF.

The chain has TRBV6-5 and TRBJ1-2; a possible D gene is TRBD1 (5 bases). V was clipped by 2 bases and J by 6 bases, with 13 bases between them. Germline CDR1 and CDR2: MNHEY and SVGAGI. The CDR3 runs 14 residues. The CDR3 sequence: CASSYTAGMDGYTF. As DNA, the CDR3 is TGTGCCAGCAGTTACACGGCAGGGATGGATGGCTACACCTTC.

This CDR3 reads CASSEIRSGEISGNTIYF. For the CDR3, the DNA is TGTGCCAGCAGTGAAATCCGAAGCGGGGAGATCTCTGGAAACACCATATATTTT. The V call is TRBV25-1, the J call TRBJ1-3; D unresolved. V was pared by 2 bases and J by 0 bases, with 17 bases between. In germline, CDR1 is MGHDK, CDR2 SYGVNS. This CDR3 contains 18 residues.